These 21 T cell receptor beta chains were all obtained from the same sample, sequenced in a study of T cells in localized non-small cell lung cancer. Data came from immunoSEQ multiplex PCR; TCRdb stores just in-frame clones and leaves some out. The sample lists about 72,000 clones, 84% occurring once. Sequences were derived from peripheral blood, sampled before any cancer treatment. All receptors come from an older female donor with stage I lung adenocarcinoma.

This clone was detected only a few times. The chain carries TRBV30 and TRBJ1-1; D unclear. The V end was cut by 0 bases, the J end by 1 base, with 15 bases between. This CDR3 region has 16 residues. Germline V gene data show CDR1 as GTSNPN and CDR2 as SVGIG (reference sequence). The CDR3 region is CAWSVMTGMGNTEAFF. The CDR3 coding sequence is TGTGCCTGGAGTGTTATGACGGGGATGGGGAACACTGAAGCTTTCTTT.

The V call is TRBV7-9, the J call TRBJ1-2; 7 bases are shared with TRBD1. J lost 4 bases, V lost 8 bases, and 13 bases had no gene match. The germline V gene encodes CDR1 SEHNR and CDR2 FQNEAQ (reference sequence). CDR3 length equals 15 residues. In DNA, the CDR3 is TGTGCCAGCGGGCTGGCAGGGGGAGTAGGCTATGGCTACACCTTC. Protein: CASGLAGGVGYGYTF.

V usage is TRBV18 and J usage is TRBJ2-7; TRBD2 matches 7 bases. The junction had 1 base not matched to a gene; V was cut back by 3 bases and J by 5 bases. This CDR3 has 12 amino acids. CDR1 and CDR2 (germline): KGHSH, LQKENI. This CDR3 is CASSPGGNEQYF. CDR3 nucleotide sequence: TGTGCCAGCTCACCGGGGGGGAACGAGCAGTACTTC.

This chain links TRBV5-1 with TRBJ2-7, with TRBD2 matching 7 bases. The V gene's germline CDR1 is SGHRS and CDR2 YFSETQ. The length of the CDR3 is 15 residues. Trimming removed 3 bases from V and 0 bases from J; junction bases left unmatched: 6. The CDR3 DNA sequence: TGCGCCAGCAGCTCCAGCGGGGCTATCTCCTACGAGCAGTACTTC. Its protein product is CASSSSGAISYEQYF.

This clone was seen only once. This sequence joins TRBV9 and TRBJ2-1; tentatively, D is TRBD2 (6 bases). V was trimmed by 0 bases and J by 4 bases, leaving 11 bases between them. From germline, CDR1 is SGDLS and CDR2 YYNGEE. The CDR3 contains 15 residues. For the CDR3, the DNA is TGTGCCAGCAGCGTAGAGATAGCGGCGTACAATGAGCAGTTCTTC. It encodes CASSVEIAAYNEQFF.

The V call is TRBV11-2, the J call TRBJ2-5; 8 nucleotides line up with TRBD2. Germline CDR1 is SGHAT and CDR2 is FQNNGV. Trimming took 5 bases from V and 1 from J; bases not matched to a gene: 3. The CDR3 consists of 14 residues. DNA for the CDR3: TGTGCCAGCAGCACCACTAGCGGCCAAGAGACCCAGTACTTC. Translated, it gives CASSTTSGQETQYF. The whole variable domain, remainder taken from reference TRBV11-2 and TRBJ2-5, is EAGVAQSPRYKIIEKRQSVAFWCNPISGHATLYWYQQILGQGPKLLIQFQNNGVVDDSQLPKDRFSAERLKGVDSTLKIQPAKLEDSAVYLCASSTTSGQETQYFGPGTRLLVL.

The chain uses TRBV11-2 and TRBJ1-1; possibly TRBD1 for D (6 bases). CDR3 length equals 15 residues. Germline assignment: CDR1 SGHAT and CDR2 FQNNGV. Trimming stripped 3 bases from V and 0 bases from J, with 11 bases between. Written as DNA, the CDR3 is TGTGCCAGCAGCTTTAGGACAGTATTGAACACTGAAGCTTTCTTT. This encodes CASSFRTVLNTEAFF.

The chain carries TRBV27 and TRBJ2-1; the match to TRBD2 covers 9 bases. The junction had 8 bases not matched to a gene; V was cut back by 6 bases and J by 5 bases. The CDR3 consists of 15 residues. Germline V gene sequence: CDR1 MNHEY, CDR2 SMNVEV (reference sequence). The CDR3 DNA is TGTGCCAGCAGACAAAGCGGGGGGCCTAACAATGAGCAGTTCTTC. Amino acids: CASRQSGGPNNEQFF.

Regarding this clone: Germline and junction disagree at one end, which may indicate a read error. The J gene is TRBJ1-2, the V gene TRBV5-3, with TRBD1 as a possible D gene (5 bases). TRBV5-3 belongs to the ORF category, with a function that is uncertain. This CDR3 comprises 13 residues. DNA of the CDR3: TGTGCCAGCAGCTTGGATGGGGCCGCCCGCTACACCTTC. Its protein is CASSLDGAARYTF.

The table lists this clone with a few counts. The rearrangement links TRBV30 to TRBJ1-5, with a tentative D call TRBD1 (6 bases). Germline CDR1 is GTSNPN and CDR2 is SVGIG (reference sequence). This CDR3 spans 12 amino acids. The germline V and J ends were trimmed by 6 bases and 4 bases, with 10 bases remaining between them. This CDR3 reads CACQQGNQPQHF. The CDR3 bases are TGTGCCTGTCAACAGGGAAATCAGCCCCAGCATTTT. Full variable domain (outside the CDR3, taken from reference TRBV30 and TRBJ1-5): SQTIHQWPATLVQPVGSPLSLECTVEGTSNPNLYWYRQAAGRGLQLLFYSVGIGQISSEVPQNLSASRPQDRQFILSSKKLLLSDSGFYLCACQQGNQPQHFGDGTRLSIL.

V is TRBV18 and J is TRBJ2-3; 8 nucleotides agree with TRBD2. The germline CDR1 and CDR2 sequences are KGHSH and LQKENI. This CDR3 spans 15 amino acids. V gave up 4 bases and J gave up 4 bases; unmatched junction bases: 7. The CDR3 DNA reads as TGTGCCAGCTCACTCGGGAGGGCCTTCCCAGATACGCAGTATTTT. Residues: CASSLGRAFPDTQYF.

This clone was counted a single time. The chain links TRBV19 to TRBJ1-5; D unresolved. The germline V and J ends were trimmed by 4 bases and 3 bases, with 10 bases remaining between them. This CDR3 is 14 amino acids long. Germline CDR1 LNHDA, CDR2 SQIVND (reference sequence). Here the CDR3 reads CASSNYGPNQPQHF. The CDR3 DNA sequence: TGTGCCAGTAGTAACTACGGACCCAATCAGCCCCAGCATTTT.

The V and J genes are TRBV19 and TRBJ1-2; the D is unclear. Trimming shortened V by 6 bases and J by 5 bases, and 10 bases separated the two germline ends. The CDR3 length is 12 residues. Germline CDR1 and CDR2: LNHDA and SQIVND (reference sequence). The CDR3 nucleotides are TGTGCCAGTAGCCGGTGGGGTTATGGCTACACCTTC. Residues: CASSRWGYGYTF.

V gene TRBV7-2 combines with J gene TRBJ1-1; no clear D gene. CDR3 length: 15 residues. Germline V gene data show CDR1 as SGHTA and CDR2 as FQGNSA. Between the trimmed V and J ends, which lost 1 base and 4 bases, there was a span of 13 bases. CDR3 protein: CASSLESGFATEAFF. The CDR3 coding sequence is TGTGCCAGCAGCTTAGAATCCGGTTTCGCCACTGAAGCTTTCTTT.

The rearrangement joins TRBV19 to TRBJ1-3; D not resolved. The CDR3 extends over 14 amino acids. Germline V gene data show CDR1 as LNHDA and CDR2 as SQIVND (reference sequence). V was cut by 9 bases and J by 3 bases, with 15 bases left in between. Written as DNA, the CDR3 is TGTGCCAGCCTCTCGGGGAACGATGGAAACACCATATATTTT. Protein: CASLSGNDGNTIYF. Full variable domain (outside the CDR3, taken from reference TRBV19 and TRBJ1-3): DGGITQSPKYLFRKEGQNVTLSCEQNLNHDAMYWYRQDPGQGLRLIYYSQIVNDFQKGDIAEGYSVSREKKESFPLTVTSAQKNPTAFYLCASLSGNDGNTIYFGEGSWLTVV.

V is TRBV28 and J is TRBJ2-1; 8 nucleotides align to TRBD2. The CDR3 length is 15 residues. V trimming: 2 bases; J trimming: 5 bases; junction bases outside the gene matches: 5. Germline CDR1 is MDHEN and CDR2 is SYDVKM. The CDR3 spells CASSLAGRGHNEQFF. CDR3 nucleotides: TGTGCCAGCAGTTTAGCCGGGAGGGGACACAATGAGCAGTTCTTC.

The chain employs TRBV7-9 and TRBJ1-2; 8 bases fit TRBD1. This CDR3 contains 13 residues. V gave up 4 bases and J gave up 6 bases; unmatched junction bases: 4. Germline V gene data show CDR1 as SEHNR and CDR2 as FQNEAQ (reference sequence). In DNA, the CDR3 is TGTGCCAGCAGCTACGGGACAGGTGATGGCTACACCTTC. Amino acid sequence: CASSYGTGDGYTF.

The CDR3 nucleotides read TGTGCCAGCAGTTCCCTCCAGAAGTCTAACTATGGCTACACCTTC. It translates to CASSSLQKSNYGYTF. The chain employs TRBV28 and TRBJ1-2; D unclear. The CDR3 is 15 residues long. With 4 bases removed from V and 0 bases from J, the gap between germline ends came to 12 bases. The germline CDR1 and CDR2 sequences are MDHEN and SYDVKM.

The V call is TRBV19, the J call TRBJ1-2; no reliable D call. V lost 9 bases, J lost 2 bases, and 22 bases lay in between. Germline V CDR1 and CDR2: LNHDA, SQIVND (reference sequence). This CDR3 is built from 16 residues. The CDR3 DNA follows: TGTGCCAGCGAGGGCCTGGGAGAATCGAAAAACTATGGCTACACCTTC. Its protein is CASEGLGESKNYGYTF.

The chain employs TRBV7-9 and TRBJ2-5; maybe TRBD1 (5 bases). The CDR3 extends over 14 amino acids. The germline gives CDR1 SEHNR, CDR2 FQNEAQ (reference sequence). V lost 8 bases, J lost 0 bases, and 13 bases lay in between. Here the CDR3 reads CASVQGRNQETQYF. The CDR3 coding sequence is TGTGCCAGCGTTCAGGGTAGGAACCAAGAGACCCAGTACTTC.

The chain joins TRBV28 to TRBJ1-4, with D possibly TRBD1 on 5 matching bases. Germline CDR1 MDHEN, CDR2 SYDVKM. With 6 bases removed from V and 11 bases from J, the gap between germline ends came to 19 bases. This CDR3 spans 14 amino acids. CDR3 coding DNA: TGTGCCAGCAGCGACAGTCTAAATGTGGGGAAACTGTTTTTT. Protein: CASSDSLNVGKLFF.